The 18 T cell receptor beta chains below all came from one sample that was sequenced in a study of tumour-infiltrating T cells in Burkitt lymphoma. Sequencing was performed with immunoSEQ multiplex PCR; in TCRdb, only in-frame clones are kept and a portion is missing. The repertoire has thousands of clones, 70% to 90% of them found once; the top ten carry 11%. The material sequenced was tumor tissue. These receptors all come from a human donor with Burkitt lymphoma.

The chain is built from TRBV7-2 and TRBJ2-3; D remains unclear. Trimming shortened V by 3 bases and J by 5 bases, and 3 bases separated the two germline ends. From germline, CDR1 is SGHTA and CDR2 FQGNSA. This CDR3 region has 11 residues. As DNA, the CDR3 is TGTGCCAGCAGCTTGGAAGATACGCAGTATTTT. Encoded protein: CASSLEDTQYF.

The rearrangement links TRBV15 to TRBJ2-6; D ambiguous. Germline CDR1 reads LNHNV; CDR2 reads YYDKDF (reference sequence). Between the trimmed V and J ends, which lost 1 base and 2 bases, there was a span of 9 bases. This CDR3 comprises 16 residues. The CDR3 here is CATSRARRPGANVLTF. The CDR3 nucleotides read TGTGCCACCAGCAGAGCGAGGAGACCTGGGGCCAACGTCCTGACTTTC.

V and J are TRBV30 and TRBJ1-4; D might be TRBD1 (5 bases). CDR1 is GTSNPN, CDR2 SVGIG, per germline (reference sequence). This CDR3 region has 13 residues. Trimming pared 4 bases from V and 3 bases from J, leaving 9 bases between. CDR3 protein: CAWMGRANEKLFF. The CDR3 region has the DNA TGTGCCTGGATGGGCAGGGCTAATGAAAAACTGTTTTTT.

The genes are TRBV20-1 and TRBJ1-1; no clear D gene. Germline lookup yields CDR1 DFQATT and CDR2 SNEGSKA (reference sequence). This CDR3 is 11 amino acids long. V was pared by 2 bases and J by 10 bases, with 11 bases between. CDR3 DNA: TGCAGTGCTAGATCGGGAGAACCAGCTTTCTTT. Translated, it gives CSARSGEPAFF.

V and J are TRBV9 and TRBJ1-3; D gene ambiguous. The CDR3 length is 13 residues. Germline assignment: CDR1 SGDLS and CDR2 YYNGEE. Trimming pared 3 bases from V and 4 bases from J, leaving 8 bases between. CDR3 nucleotides: TGTGCCAGCAGCGCGTCGCGGGGAAACACCATATATTTT. Translation gives CASSASRGNTIYF.

This sequence joins TRBV15 and TRBJ2-3; 11 nucleotides match TRBD2. The CDR3 length is 16 residues. V shed 3 bases and J 3 bases; nucleotides not matched to a gene: 5. Germline V gene sequence: CDR1 LNHNV, CDR2 YYDKDF (reference sequence). The CDR3 coding sequence is TGTGCCACCAGCAGGGGGACTAGCGGTTGGACAGATACGCAGTATTTT. This encodes CATSRGTSGWTDTQYF. Supplemented by reference TRBV15 and TRBJ2-3, the full variable domain reads DAMVIQNPRYQVTQFGKPVTLSCSQTLNHNVMYWYQQKSSQAPKLLFHYYDKDFNNEADTPDNFQSRRPNTSFCFLDIRSPGLGDTAMYLCATSRGTSGWTDTQYFGPGTRLTVL.

V gene TRBV7-2 combines with J gene TRBJ2-7; perhaps TRBD2 as D (6 bases). The length of the CDR3 is 14 residues. V lost 1 base and J lost 4, with 11 bases in between. Looked up from germline, CDR1 is SGHTA and CDR2 is FQGNSA. CDR3 sequence reads: CASSLGLEAYEQYF. The CDR3 DNA is TGTGCCAGCAGCTTAGGACTAGAGGCGTACGAGCAGTACTTC.

This chain uses TRBV4-1 with TRBJ2-6, with D possibly TRBD1 on 5 matching bases. CDR3 length equals 16 residues. Trimming left V 0 bases short and J 1 base short, with 7 bases between. Germline CDR1 MGHRA, CDR2 YSYEKL. The CDR3 nucleotides are TGCGCCAGCAGCCAAGATCAGGGTTCTGGGGCCAACGTCCTGACTTTC. Its translation is CASSQDQGSGANVLTF.

The CDR3 nucleotides are TGTGCCAGCATGACCACGGGGCACGAGCAGTACTTC. Protein sequence: CASMTTGHEQYF. V and J are TRBV2 and TRBJ2-7; D is tentatively TRBD1 or TRBD2 (5 bases each). The germline CDR1 and CDR2 sequences are SNHLY and FYNNEI. The V and J ends lost 7 bases and 5 bases respectively, with 12 bases between them. CDR3 length equals 12 residues.

The count of this clone is one. This CDR3 reads CASLGLATGNTIYF. CDR3 nucleotide sequence: TGTGCCAGTCTGGGGTTGGCTACTGGAAACACCATATATTTT. The chain combines TRBV6-5 with TRBJ1-3, with D uncertain. Germline V gene sequence: CDR1 MNHEY, CDR2 SVGAGI. V was clipped by 9 bases and J by 2 bases, with 14 bases between them. The CDR3 has 14 amino acids.

The chain is built from TRBV19 and TRBJ2-1; no definite D call. Germline values: CDR1 LNHDA, CDR2 SQIVND (reference sequence). The CDR3 is 13 residues long. Trimming took off 3 bases at V and 12 bases at J, with 15 bases between the two ends. CDR3 region: CASSMADVDMQFF. In DNA, the CDR3 is TGTGCCAGTAGTATGGCCGACGTCGACATGCAGTTCTTC.

The V call is TRBV2, the J call TRBJ1-5; maybe TRBD1 (5 bases). CDR3 length equals 15 residues. The V and J ends lost 1 base and 2 bases respectively, with 9 bases between them. Germline loops: CDR1 SNHLY, CDR2 FYNNEI. The CDR3 loop is CASSEGRAGNQPQHF. CDR3 bases: TGTGCCAGCAGTGAAGGCAGGGCTGGCAATCAGCCCCAGCATTTT.

The V gene is TRBV15, the J gene TRBJ2-3; D is uncertain. The CDR3 consists of 13 residues. Looked up from germline, CDR1 is LNHNV and CDR2 is YYDKDF (reference sequence). V gave up 5 bases and J gave up 4 bases, with 10 bases separating them. For the CDR3, the DNA is TGTGCCACCAGCCCGGACGTCCCAGATACGCAGTATTTT. Residues: CATSPDVPDTQYF.

The gene calls are TRBV19 and TRBJ2-6; unclear D gene. This CDR3 contains 14 residues. In germline, CDR1 is LNHDA, CDR2 SQIVND (reference sequence). V dropped 8 bases and J dropped 1 base, with 9 bases sitting between them. CDR3 protein: CASLSRSGANVLTF. CDR3 coding DNA: TGTGCCAGTTTATCAAGGTCTGGGGCCAACGTCCTGACTTTC. Combining the CDR3 with reference TRBV19 and TRBJ2-6 gives the whole variable domain DGGITQSPKYLFRKEGQNVTLSCEQNLNHDAMYWYRQDPGQGLRLIYYSQIVNDFQKGDIAEGYSVSREKKESFPLTVTSAQKNPTAFYLCASLSRSGANVLTFGAGSRLTVL.

The rearrangement joins TRBV9 to TRBJ2-2, with D perhaps matching TRBD1 or TRBD2 (5 bases each). Germline V lookup: CDR1 SGDLS, CDR2 YYNGEE. The CDR3 spans 17 residues. V lost 3 bases, J lost 9 bases, and 24 bases lay in between. CDR3 sequence reads: CASSAEKGTYLRRELFF. The CDR3 coding sequence is TGTGCCAGCAGCGCAGAAAAAGGGACCTACCTACGGCGGGAGCTGTTTTTT.

The chain combines TRBV29-1 with TRBJ2-7; D is perhaps TRBD2 (5 bases). V lost 6 bases and J lost 0, with 12 bases in between. The CDR3 runs to 13 residues. Germline-derived CDR1 and CDR2 are SQVTM and ANQGSEA. The CDR3 DNA is TGCAGCGTCCGGACTTCCTTCTCCTACGAGCAGTACTTC. This encodes CSVRTSFSYEQYF.

The genes are TRBV5-6 and TRBJ2-5; no clear D gene. V was cut by 1 base and J by 6 bases, with 10 bases left in between. Germline CDR1 and CDR2: SGHDT and YYEEEE. The CDR3 covers 13 residues. This CDR3 is CASSLPVAQTQYF. For the CDR3, the DNA is TGTGCCAGCAGCTTGCCCGTGGCCCAGACCCAGTACTTC.

The chain has TRBV15 and TRBJ2-3, with D maybe TRBD1 (6 bases). The length of the CDR3 is 13 residues. Germline lookup yields CDR1 LNHNV and CDR2 YYDKDF (reference sequence). V was trimmed by 8 bases and J by 1 base, leaving 10 bases between them. This CDR3 reads CATGAGGTDTQYF. The CDR3 nucleotides read TGTGCCACCGGAGCAGGGGGCACAGATACGCAGTATTTT.